These 21 T cell receptor beta chains were sequenced from one sample in a study of CD8 T cells in Susac syndrome. Reverse transcription of roughly 0.45 to 1 ug RNA used random hexamers. TCRdb recomputed calls from the immunoSEQ multiplex PCR reads with MiXCR, one row per CDR3 protein. The table shows around 270,000 distinct CDR3 sequences, with approximately 85% occurring only once. Sequences were obtained from CD8+ T cells from PBMCs. Receptors were obtained from a human donor with multiple sclerosis.

The rearrangement links TRBV27 to TRBJ2-7; D call uncertain. This CDR3 has 14 amino acids. The germline V and J ends were trimmed by 0 bases and 6 bases, with 12 bases remaining between them. CDR1 MNHEY and CDR2 SMNVEV come from the germline V gene (reference sequence). The CDR3 DNA is TGTGCCAGCAGTTTATCGGCAGGCTTGGGCGAGCAGTACTTC. Translating it yields CASSLSAGLGEQYF.

V and J are TRBV19 and TRBJ2-7; D gene uncertain. This CDR3 has 14 amino acids. Germline CDR1 reads LNHDA; CDR2 reads SQIVND (reference sequence). Trimming took 3 bases from V and 0 from J, leaving 9 bases between them. Written as DNA, the CDR3 is TGTGCCAGTAGTATTGGGCAGGCCTCCTACGAGCAGTACTTC. Residues: CASSIGQASYEQYF.

This clonotype occurred a few times. CDR3 sequence reads: CASSQVRVMIDQPQHF. The CDR3 DNA follows: TGTGCCAGCAGCCAAGTGAGGGTTATGATAGATCAGCCCCAGCATTTT. This chain joins TRBV4-2 and TRBJ1-5; D is undetermined. V gave up 1 base and J gave up 5 bases, with 15 bases separating them. The CDR3 is made up of 16 amino acids. Per the germline V gene, CDR1 is LGHNA and CDR2 is YNFKEQ.

The J gene is TRBJ1-2, the V gene TRBV7-9; no definite D call. Per germline, CDR1 SEHNR and CDR2 FQNEAQ (reference sequence). Trimming pared 4 bases from V and 9 bases from J, leaving 24 bases between. The CDR3 contains 16 residues. CDR3 in DNA: TGTGCCAGCAGCTCCCACCTCCGAGGTGCCTGGGATCGCTACACCTTC. It translates to CASSSHLRGAWDRYTF.

The V and J genes are TRBV20-1 and TRBJ2-1; D call uncertain. Trimming shortened V by 0 bases and J by 0 bases, and 12 bases separated the two germline ends. Germline V gene lookup returns CDR1 DFQATT and CDR2 SNEGSKA (reference sequence). The CDR3 length is 16 residues. The CDR3: CSARDSGESSYNEQFF. In DNA, the CDR3 is TGCAGTGCTAGAGATTCGGGCGAAAGCTCCTACAATGAGCAGTTCTTC.

A single count supports this clonotype. CDR3 bases: TGTGCCAGCAGCTTGGAATATGGACAGAACTATGGCTACACCTTC. Protein sequence: CASSLEYGQNYGYTF. This sequence joins TRBV5-6 and TRBJ1-2; a possible D gene is TRBD1 (6 bases). The CDR3 extends over 15 amino acids. Trimming shortened V by 0 bases and J by 2 bases, and 11 bases separated the two germline ends. In germline, CDR1 is SGHDT, CDR2 YYEEEE.

The J gene is TRBJ2-3, the V gene TRBV20-1, with 9 bases identical to TRBD2. This CDR3 is 13 amino acids long. The J segment lost 6 bases and the V segment lost 6 bases, leaving 7 bases of the junction unmatched. CDR1 and CDR2 from the germline V gene are DFQATT and SNEGSKA (reference sequence). The CDR3 DNA reads TGCAGTGCGATAGCGGGAGTTTTCGATACGCAGTATTTT. Translating it yields CSAIAGVFDTQYF.

This rearrangement joins TRBV13 to TRBJ2-1; 11 bases fit TRBD2. J was trimmed by 7 bases and V by 5 bases; bases with no gene match: 7. CDR3 size: 15 residues. The germline CDR1 and CDR2 sequences are PRHDT and FYEKMQ (reference sequence). The CDR3 bases are TGTGCCAGCAGCCGAAGGCTAGCGGGAGGAAATGAGCAGTTCTTC. Translated: CASSRRLAGGNEQFF.

V usage is TRBV20-1 and J usage is TRBJ2-3, with 13 bases aligning to TRBD2. V dropped 0 bases and J dropped 2; count of bases not matched to a gene: 5. The CDR3 consists of 17 residues. Germline loops: CDR1 DFQATT, CDR2 SNEGSKA (reference sequence). CDR3 amino acids: CSAREGGLAGITDTQYF. The CDR3 DNA follows: TGCAGTGCTAGAGAGGGGGGACTAGCGGGGATCACAGATACGCAGTATTTT.

The V call is TRBV10-1, the J call TRBJ2-1; TRBD2 matches at 14 bases. V was pared by 4 bases and J by 4 bases, with 3 bases of the junction left unmatched. The CDR3 has 16 amino acids. Germline V gene data show CDR1 as WNHNN and CDR2 as SYGVQD (reference sequence). CDR3 sequence reads: CASSGGLAGDYNEQFF. The CDR3 DNA follows: TGCGCCAGCAGTGGGGGACTAGCGGGAGATTACAATGAGCAGTTCTTC.

CDR3 DNA: TGCGCCAGCAGCCAAGGTGGACAGACCTACGAGCAGTACTTC. It specifies CASSQGGQTYEQYF. The gene calls are TRBV4-1 and TRBJ2-7, with D possibly being TRBD1 (6 bases). The CDR3 runs to 14 residues. Germline CDR1 reads MGHRA; CDR2 reads YSYEKL. Trimming removed 1 base at V and 2 bases at J, with 9 bases between.

V gene TRBV7-7 combines with J gene TRBJ2-1; 9 nucleotides line up with TRBD1. The V and J ends lost 3 bases and 4 bases, in that order; junction bases with no gene match: 7. The CDR3 extends over 16 amino acids. Germline CDR1 and CDR2: SSHAT and FNYEAQ (reference sequence). CDR3 protein: CASSFGQGPLYNEQFF. The CDR3 coding sequence is TGTGCCAGCAGCTTCGGACAGGGGCCTTTATACAATGAGCAGTTCTTC.

The CDR3: CASSLRGLGSYEQYF. CDR3 nucleotides: TGTGCCAGCAGTTTGAGGGGATTGGGCTCCTACGAGCAGTACTTC. This chain uses TRBV28 with TRBJ2-7; either TRBD1 or TRBD2 may fit D (5 bases each). This CDR3 is built from 15 residues. From germline, CDR1 is MDHEN and CDR2 SYDVKM. V gave up 3 bases and J gave up 0 bases, with 12 bases separating them.

The count of this clonotype is one. The genes are TRBV19 and TRBJ2-1; TRBD1 matches 8 bases. Germline CDR1 LNHDA, CDR2 SQIVND (reference sequence). This CDR3 is built from 12 residues. V was clipped by 8 bases and J by 5 bases; unmatched bases: 2. The CDR3 is CASEQGDNEQFF. The CDR3 region has the DNA TGTGCCAGTGAACAGGGGGACAATGAGCAGTTCTTC.

The V and J genes are TRBV9 and TRBJ2-5; D is unresolved. Trimming took off 0 bases at V and 5 bases at J, with 14 bases between the two ends. The CDR3 length is 15 residues. Germline V CDR1 and CDR2: SGDLS, YYNGEE. The CDR3 DNA sequence: TGTGCCAGCAGCGTAGCTTCTGGGATGCGGGAGACCCAGTACTTC. Translating gives CASSVASGMRETQYF.

The V and J genes are TRBV4-3 and TRBJ2-3; no clear D gene. Germline V lookup: CDR1 LGHNA, CDR2 YSLEER. CDR3 length: 15 amino acids. V was cut by 0 bases and J by 2 bases, with 9 bases left in between. Here the CDR3 reads CASSQDTLTTDTQYF. The CDR3 DNA sequence: TGCGCCAGCAGCCAAGACACGTTAACCACAGATACGCAGTATTTT.

This rearrangement joins TRBV4-3 to TRBJ2-1; D unclear. V was trimmed by 0 bases and J by 5 bases, leaving 11 bases between them. Germline V gives CDR1 LGHNA, CDR2 YSLEER. This CDR3 region has 15 residues. The chain's CDR3 is CASSQEPRPNNEQFF. The CDR3 region has the DNA TGCGCCAGCAGCCAAGAACCGCGACCTAACAATGAGCAGTTCTTC.

In its sample, this clonotype was seen a few times. This chain uses TRBV30 with TRBJ2-7, with a weak D call TRBD2 (5 bases). Germline V gives CDR1 GTSNPN, CDR2 SVGIG (reference sequence). The CDR3 runs to 16 residues. The V end lost 3 bases, the J end lost 2 bases, and 20 bases lay between the germline ends. The CDR3 DNA reads as TGTGCCTGGAGGGGCGTTGAGATAGCGAGCACCTACGAGCAGTACTTC. This gives the protein CAWRGVEIASTYEQYF. Looking up the rest from reference TRBV30 and TRBJ2-7 gives the full variable domain: SQTIHQWPATLVQPVGSPLSLECTVEGTSNPNLYWYRQAAGRGLQLLFYSVGIGQISSEVPQNLSASRPQDRQFILSSKKLLLSDSGFYLCAWRGVEIASTYEQYFGPGTRLTVT.

The chain combines TRBV27 with TRBJ1-3; D possibly corresponds to TRBD1 (5 bases). Germline V gene lookup returns CDR1 MNHEY and CDR2 SMNVEV (reference sequence). Trimming stripped 6 bases from V and 3 bases from J, with 21 bases between. The CDR3 runs 17 residues. The CDR3 sequence is CASRPLGRTTYGNTIYF. In DNA, the CDR3 is TGTGCCAGCAGACCGCTGGGACGCACGACTTATGGAAACACCATATATTTT.

This rearrangement joins TRBV3-1 to TRBJ2-3, with no clear D. CDR1 LGHDT and CDR2 YNNKEL come from the germline V gene (reference sequence). V lost 4 bases and J lost 6, with 8 bases in between. There are 12 residues in the CDR3. The CDR3 region has the DNA TGTGCCAGCAGCCCCTACGGGGATACGCAGTATTTT. This translates into CASSPYGDTQYF.

This chain links TRBV9 with TRBJ2-2; no clear D gene. Germline V gene data show CDR1 as SGDLS and CDR2 as YYNGEE. Trimming removed 0 bases from V and 0 bases from J, with 9 bases in between. The CDR3 extends over 16 amino acids. The chain's CDR3 is CASSVEPMTNTGELFF. CDR3 in DNA: TGTGCCAGCAGCGTAGAACCGATGACGAACACCGGGGAGCTGTTTTTT. The whole variable domain, remainder taken from reference TRBV9 and TRBJ2-2, is DSGVTQTPKHLITATGQRVTLRCSPRSGDLSVYWYQQSLDQGLQFLIQYYNGEERAKGNILERFSAQQFPDLHSELNLSSLELGDSALYFCASSVEPMTNTGELFFGEGSRLTVL.